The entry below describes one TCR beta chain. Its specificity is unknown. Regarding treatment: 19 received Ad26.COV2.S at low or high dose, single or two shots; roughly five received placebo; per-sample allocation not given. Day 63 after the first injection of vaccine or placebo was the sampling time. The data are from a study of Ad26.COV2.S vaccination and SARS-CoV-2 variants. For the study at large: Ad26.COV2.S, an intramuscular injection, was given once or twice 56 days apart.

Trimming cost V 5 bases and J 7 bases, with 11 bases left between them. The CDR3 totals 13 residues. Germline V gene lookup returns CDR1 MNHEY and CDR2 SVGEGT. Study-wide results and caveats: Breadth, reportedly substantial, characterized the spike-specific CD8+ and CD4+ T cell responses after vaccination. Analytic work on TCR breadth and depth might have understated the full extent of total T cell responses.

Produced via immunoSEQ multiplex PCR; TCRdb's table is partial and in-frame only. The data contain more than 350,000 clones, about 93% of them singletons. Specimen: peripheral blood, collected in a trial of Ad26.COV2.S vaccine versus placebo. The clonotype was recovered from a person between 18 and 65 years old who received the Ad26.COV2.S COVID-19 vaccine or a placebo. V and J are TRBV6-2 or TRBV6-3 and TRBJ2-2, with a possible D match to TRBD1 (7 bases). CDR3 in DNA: TGTGCCAGCAGTCCCAGGGGGGACGGGGAGCTGTTTTTT. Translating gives CASSPRGDGELFF.